This T cell receptor beta chain appears in the sequencing data of a study of neoadjuvant anti-PD-1 for oral cavity cancer. At the level of the study: Most patients had three to four biweekly doses of 3 mg/kg nivolumab before resection. Non-progressing patients received a fourth nivolumab dose near day 43, then surgery on days 50-56.

Data came from immunoSEQ multiplex PCR; TCRdb stores just in-frame clones and leaves some out. In the table there are 11,000 to 15,000 clones, over 55% of which are singletons. Germline-derived CDR1 and CDR2 are MGHRA and YSYEKL. The CDR3 is 13 amino acids. V was pared by 6 bases and J by 5 bases, with 13 bases between. The source of this sequence is a person aged 40 to 85 with oral cavity squamous cell carcinoma. Specimen: PBMCs, collected before nivolumab (anti-PD-1) treatment. The J gene is TRBJ1-2, the V gene TRBV4-1; a possible D gene is TRBD1 (6 bases). This CDR3 is CASRPIGGYGYTF. In DNA, the CDR3 is TGCGCCAGCAGGCCCATAGGGGGTTATGGCTACACCTTC.